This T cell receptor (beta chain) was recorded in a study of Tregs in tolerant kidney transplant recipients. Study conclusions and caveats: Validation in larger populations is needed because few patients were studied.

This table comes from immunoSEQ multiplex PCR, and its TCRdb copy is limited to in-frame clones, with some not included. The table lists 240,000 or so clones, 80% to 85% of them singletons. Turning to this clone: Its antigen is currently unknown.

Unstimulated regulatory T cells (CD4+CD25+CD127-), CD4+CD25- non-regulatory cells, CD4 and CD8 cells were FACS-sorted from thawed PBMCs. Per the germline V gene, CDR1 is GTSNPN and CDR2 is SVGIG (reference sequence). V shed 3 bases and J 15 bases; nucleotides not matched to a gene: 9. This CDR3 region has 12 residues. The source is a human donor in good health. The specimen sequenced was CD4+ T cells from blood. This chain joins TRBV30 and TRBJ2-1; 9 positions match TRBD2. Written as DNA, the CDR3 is TGTGCCTGGAGCAGACTAGCGGCCGATAGGTTCTTC. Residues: CAWSRLAADRFF.